The rows below give T cell receptor beta chains drawn from one sample of a study of regulatory T cells in long-lasting Graves disease. TCRdb itself ran the multiplex PCR reads through MiXCR, one entry per CDR3 protein. The sample lists roughly 300,000 distinct CDR3 sequences, around 19% occurring once. Sequenced here: peripheral blood mononuclear cells (PBMCs), sampled when the disease was refractory, from a patient treated with antithyroid drugs. The receptors originated from a female donor with Graves disease. The CDR3 runs from the conserved cysteine through the conserved F or W. D genes are given only for firm matches. The size field is filled for only some rows; it gives once, few, many or a size class.

TRBJ2-5	TRBV19	.	.	CASSIGGTPQETQYF	TGTGCCAGTAGTATTGGGGGTACCCCCCAAGAGACCCAGTACTTC
TRBJ1-2	TRBV27	TRBD1	many	CASSSTGTELFPDYGYTF	TGTGCCAGCAGTTCAACTGGGACAGAACTATTTCCCGACTATGGCTACACCTTC
TRBJ2-7	TRBV10-3	.	few	CAISVSHEQYF	TGTGCCATCAGTGTGAGTCACGAGCAGTACTTC
TRBJ2-7	TRBV4-1	TRBD1	many	CASRKTGTYEQYF	TGCGCCAGCAGAAAGACAGGGACCTACGAGCAGTACTTC
TRBJ2-3	TRBV2	.	few	CASSEGPQYF	TGTGCCAGCAGTGAGGGTCCACAGTATTTT
TRBJ1-1	TRBV11-2	.	many	CASSLEALMNTEAFF	TGTGCCAGCAGCTTAGAGGCCCTTATGAACACTGAAGCTTTCTTT
TRBJ2-5	TRBV14	.	many	CASSDRASLQETQYF	TGTGCCAGCAGCGATCGGGCATCCCTACAAGAGACCCAGTACTTC
TRBJ1-4	TRBV28	.	few	CASSVVGGSNEKLFF	TGTGCCAGCAGTGTCGTCGGGGGAAGTAATGAAAAACTGTTTTTT
TRBJ1-4	TRBV20-1	.	.	CSARKFTGPQEKLFF	TGCAGTGCTAGAAAGTTTACAGGCCCCCAGGAAAAACTGTTTTTT
TRBJ1-1	TRBV6-2/TRBV6-3	.	.	CASSEVRTNTEAFF	TGTGCCAGCAGTGAAGTTCGGACGAACACTGAAGCTTTCTTT
TRBJ2-5	TRBV20-1	.	.	CSARKAPQETQYF	TGCAGTGCTAGAAAGGCCCCCCAAGAGACCCAGTACTTC
TRBJ2-7	TRBV28	TRBD2	many	CASSRLAGRSYEQYF	TGTGCCAGCAGTCGACTAGCGGGTAGATCCTACGAGCAGTACTTC
TRBJ2-7	TRBV11-2	.	many	CASSKDMLDEQYF	TGTGCCAGCAGCAAGGACATGCTCGACGAGCAGTACTTC
TRBJ1-5	TRBV6-1	.	many	CASRKGGHAEPQHF	TGTGCCAGCAGGAAAGGGGGGCACGCCGAGCCCCAGCATTTT
TRBJ1-1	TRBV5-1	.	few	CASSSGVMNTEAFF	TGCGCCAGCAGCTCAGGGGTCATGAACACTGAAGCTTTCTTT
TRBJ2-3	TRBV3-1	.	.	CASSQDSGNPTDTQYF	TGTGCCAGCAGCCAAGATTCCGGGAACCCCACAGATACGCAGTATTTT
TRBJ1-2	TRBV29-1	.	.	CSVAKLSLGGGYTF	TGCAGCGTCGCGAAGTTATCGCTCGGGGGGGGCTACACCTTC
TRBJ2-3	TRBV20-1	.	.	CSARDPLRRAKDTQYF	TGCAGTGCTAGAGATCCGCTTCGGAGGGCGAAAGATACGCAGTATTTT
TRBJ2-5	TRBV14	.	few	CASSQEWGVETQYF	TGTGCCAGCAGCCAAGAGTGGGGGGTGGAGACCCAGTACTTC
TRBJ2-5	TRBV12-3/TRBV12-4	.	many	CASSLASIGTGQETQYF	TGTGCCAGCAGTTTAGCGTCGATCGGGACGGGTCAAGAGACCCAGTACTTC
TRBJ1-2	TRBV13	.	few	CASPSGGIFNGYTF	TGTGCCAGTCCGTCGGGGGGTATCTTTAATGGCTACACCTTC
TRBJ1-1	TRBV13	.	many	CASSLPPHTEAFF	TGTGCCAGCAGCTTACCGCCCCACACTGAAGCTTTCTTT
TRBJ2-7	TRBV28	.	.	CASSLWGATYEQYF	TGTGCCAGCAGTTTGTGGGGAGCCACCTACGAGCAGTACTTC
TRBJ2-3	TRBV6-2/TRBV6-3	.	.	CASSYSTLGPDTQYF	TGTGCCAGCAGTTACTCAACCCTAGGTCCGGATACGCAGTATTTT
TRBJ2-5	TRBV6-5	.	many	CASSYSPDSQETQYF	TGTGCCAGCAGTTACTCGCCGGACAGCCAAGAGACCCAGTACTTC
TRBJ2-5	TRBV20-1	.	many	CSAPGLIMGAQYF	TGCAGTGCTCCGGGCCTCATAATGGGGGCCCAGTACTTC
TRBJ2-1	TRBV11-2	TRBD1	.	CASSLLTGGYNEQFF	TGTGCCAGCAGCTTATTAACAGGGGGGTACAATGAGCAGTTCTTC
TRBJ2-3	TRBV2	TRBD2	.	CASSPPLLAVSTDTQYF	TGTGCCAGCAGCCCCCCGTTGCTAGCGGTTAGCACAGATACGCAGTATTTT
TRBJ1-1	TRBV6-1	.	.	CASRTGQLNTEAFF	TGTGCCAGCAGGACCGGACAGTTGAACACTGAAGCTTTCTTT
TRBJ1-1	TRBV10-1	.	.	CASRQNQNTEAFF	TGCGCCAGCAGACAGAATCAGAACACTGAAGCTTTCTTT
TRBJ2-7	TRBV4-1	TRBD1	few	CASSQPGTGSHEQYF	TGCGCCAGCAGCCAGCCCGGGACAGGGAGCCACGAGCAGTACTTC
TRBJ2-3	TRBV28	TRBD1	few	CASSSPPQGAPTDTQYF	TGTGCCAGCAGTTCCCCACCCCAGGGGGCACCCACAGATACGCAGTATTTT
TRBJ2-2	TRBV19	TRBD2	.	CASSIAPGTSGLYNTGELFF	TGTGCCAGTAGTATAGCTCCCGGGACTAGCGGTCTTTATAACACCGGGGAGCTGTTTTTT
TRBJ1-1	TRBV29-1	.	.	CSVESLRENTEAFF	TGCAGCGTTGAATCTTTGAGAGAGAACACTGAAGCTTTCTTT
TRBJ1-1	TRBV7-2	TRBD1	few	CASSYDRVNTEAFF	TGTGCCAGCAGCTACGACAGGGTTAACACTGAAGCTTTCTTT
TRBJ2-2	TRBV28	TRBD2	many	CASKYRLRLAGGTGELFF	TGTGCCAGCAAGTACCGACTCCGACTAGCGGGAGGCACCGGGGAGCTGTTTTTT
TRBJ1-5	TRBV10-3	.	.	CAIGTVGANQPQHF	TGTGCCATCGGTACTGTAGGGGCCAATCAGCCCCAGCATTTT
TRBJ2-5	TRBV18	.	.	CASSLSKYQETQYF	TGTGCCAGCTCACTCTCCAAGTACCAAGAGACCCAGTACTTC
TRBJ2-7	TRBV6-2/TRBV6-3	.	many	CASSSPAGAYEQYF	TGTGCCAGCAGTTCCCCTGCCGGAGCCTACGAGCAGTACTTC
TRBJ1-3	TRBV5-1	TRBD1	.	CASSPQGAHSGNTIYF	TGCGCCAGCAGCCCACAGGGGGCTCACTCTGGAAACACCATATATTTT
TRBJ1-1	TRBV4-3	.	few	CASSQGELGYQVTAFF	TGCGCCAGCAGCCAAGGAGAATTAGGATATCAAGTTACTGCTTTCTTT
TRBJ2-3	TRBV4-2	.	.	CASSQVPNGATDTQYF	TGTGCCAGCAGCCAAGTGCCCAACGGGGCCACAGATACGCAGTATTTT
TRBJ2-1	TRBV20-1	.	few	CSARDLAGLPYNEQFF	TGCAGTGCTAGAGATCTCGCGGGATTACCCTACAATGAGCAGTTCTTC
TRBJ1-6	TRBV13	.	many	CASSLRMGASNSPLHF	TGTGCCAGCAGCCTTCGGATGGGGGCTAGTAATTCACCCCTCCACTTT
TRBJ2-2	TRBV6-2/TRBV6-3	TRBD2	.	CASSYGAGGGNVELFF	TGTGCCAGCAGTTACGGAGCGGGGGGTGGGAATGTCGAGCTGTTTTTT
TRBJ1-1	TRBV7-9	.	few	CASSLTDRLSEAFF	TGTGCCAGCAGCTTGACCGACAGGTTGAGTGAAGCTTTCTTT
TRBJ2-6	TRBV27	TRBD2	.	CASSLSGGPYGANVLTF	TGTGCCAGCAGTTTAAGCGGGGGGCCTTATGGGGCCAACGTCCTGACTTTC
TRBJ2-7	TRBV7-2	TRBD2	.	CASSLLPSGGPSFRTYEQYF	TGTGCCAGCAGCTTACTTCCTAGCGGGGGGCCTAGTTTCCGAACCTACGAGCAGTACTTC
TRBJ2-7	TRBV30	TRBD1	many	CAWSTGQGAYEQYF	TGTGCCTGGAGTACGGGACAGGGGGCCTACGAGCAGTACTTC